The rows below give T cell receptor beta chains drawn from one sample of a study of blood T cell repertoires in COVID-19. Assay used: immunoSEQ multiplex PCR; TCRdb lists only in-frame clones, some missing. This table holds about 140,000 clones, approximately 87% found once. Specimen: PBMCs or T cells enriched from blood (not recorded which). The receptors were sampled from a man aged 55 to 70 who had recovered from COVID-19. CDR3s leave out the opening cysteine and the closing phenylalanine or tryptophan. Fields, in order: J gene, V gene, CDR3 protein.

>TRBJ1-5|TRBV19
ASIPGQDSWPQH
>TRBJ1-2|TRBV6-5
ASSFTGNSGYT
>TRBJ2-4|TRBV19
AASGGQGRNIQY
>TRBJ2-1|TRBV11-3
ASSTSEFNEQF
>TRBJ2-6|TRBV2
ASSTGNSGANVLT
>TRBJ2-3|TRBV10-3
AISLGTGKDTQY
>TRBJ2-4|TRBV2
ASAPRGGINIQY
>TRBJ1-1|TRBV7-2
ASRPGRGAEAF
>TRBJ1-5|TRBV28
ASSLDRDRGQPQH
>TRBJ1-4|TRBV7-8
ASSQNRGGEKLF
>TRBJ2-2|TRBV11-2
ASSGGFNTGELF
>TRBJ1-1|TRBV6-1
ASSETPGQKNTEAF
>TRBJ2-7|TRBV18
ASSPSSGKYEQY
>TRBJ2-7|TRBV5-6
ASSLKNRDYEQY
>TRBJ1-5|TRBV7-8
ASSLIRLDQGFNQPQH
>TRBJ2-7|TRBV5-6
ASSSGLARQY
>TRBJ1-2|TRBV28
ATGQNYGYT
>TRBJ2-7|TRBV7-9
ASSPTGIPYEQY
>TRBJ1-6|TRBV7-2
ASSPALESPLH
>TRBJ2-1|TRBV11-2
ASSLAGTRLF
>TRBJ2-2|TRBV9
ASSVWAGEGGELF
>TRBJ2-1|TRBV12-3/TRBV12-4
ASASGGAGF
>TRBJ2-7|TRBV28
ASSLGTPHYEQY
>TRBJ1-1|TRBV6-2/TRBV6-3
ASSYSSRQGYYNTEAF
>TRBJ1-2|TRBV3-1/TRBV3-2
ASSQGLGSNYGYT
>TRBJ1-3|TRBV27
ASSSSGGWGNTIY
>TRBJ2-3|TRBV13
ASSTGGGTDTQY
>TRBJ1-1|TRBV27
ASSVQGGTEAF
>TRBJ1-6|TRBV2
ASSVPQTGGYSPLH